This is a list of T cell receptor beta chains from one sample in a study of shared clonotypes between healthy human individuals. Libraries were prepared by immunoSEQ multiplex PCR; TCRdb keeps only in-frame clonotypes and omits some of them. This sample carries fewer than 550,000 clones, nearly 80% of them seen once, and the ten largest clones take approximately 12%. What was sequenced was PBMCs. The receptors stem from a woman aged 40 to 50 in good health. Some clones in this sample may be carry-over from other donors' samples. The CDR3 runs from the conserved cysteine through the conserved F or W. Fields, in order: J gene, clone size, V gene, D gene, CDR3 DNA, CDR3 protein. The D gene is left open where the match is weak. Clone size, where shown, is once, few, many, or a class for clones that have expanded.

j_call: TRBJ1-5
clone_size: .
v_call: TRBV5-8
d_call: .
cdr3_nt: TGTGCCAGCAGCTTGGAAGTGGGTCAGCCCCAGCATTTT
cdr3_aa: CASSLEVGQPQHF

j_call: TRBJ2-2
clone_size: once
v_call: TRBV4-1
d_call: .
cdr3_nt: TGCGCCAGCAGCCAAGATCCCGGGAGGAACACCGGGGAGCTGTTTTTT
cdr3_aa: CASSQDPGRNTGELFF

j_call: TRBJ2-7
clone_size: .
v_call: TRBV7-8
d_call: .
cdr3_nt: TGTGCCAGCAGCTTGCAATACGAGCAGTACTTC
cdr3_aa: CASSLQYEQYF

j_call: TRBJ2-1
clone_size: .
v_call: TRBV4-1
d_call: .
cdr3_nt: TGCGCCAGCAGCCAATTGCAGGAACTCTACAATGAGCAGTTCTTC
cdr3_aa: CASSQLQELYNEQFF

j_call: TRBJ2-1
clone_size: .
v_call: TRBV7-2
d_call: .
cdr3_nt: TGTGCCAGCAGCTTAGATCCAGGGCTCGGCTATGAGCAGTTCTTC
cdr3_aa: CASSLDPGLGYEQFF

j_call: TRBJ2-7
clone_size: .
v_call: TRBV9
d_call: TRBD2
cdr3_nt: TGTGCCAGCAGCGCCGGTGGCGGGAGGGCCGGTGAGCAGTACTTC
cdr3_aa: CASSAGGGRAGEQYF

j_call: TRBJ2-1
clone_size: many
v_call: TRBV27
d_call: TRBD2
cdr3_nt: TGTGCCAGCAGATTAGGCGGGAGCTCCTACAATGAGCAGTTCTTC
cdr3_aa: CASRLGGSSYNEQFF

j_call: TRBJ2-1
clone_size: few
v_call: TRBV6-1
d_call: TRBD2
cdr3_nt: TGTGCCAGCAGTGGGGGGGGAAGCGGAACATACAATGAGCAGTTCTTC
cdr3_aa: CASSGGGSGTYNEQFF

j_call: TRBJ1-2
clone_size: once
v_call: TRBV20-1
d_call: .
cdr3_nt: TGCACCGCAAGACGCGGCTATGGCTACACCTTC
cdr3_aa: CTARRGYGYTF

j_call: TRBJ2-1
clone_size: .
v_call: TRBV2
d_call: TRBD2
cdr3_nt: TGTGCCAGCAGGACTAGCGGGAATAATGAGCAGTTCTTC
cdr3_aa: CASRTSGNNEQFF

j_call: TRBJ2-1
clone_size: .
v_call: TRBV18
d_call: .
cdr3_nt: TGTGCCAGCTCACCCCCTAGTCGGTCCTACAATGAGCAGTTCTTC
cdr3_aa: CASSPPSRSYNEQFF

j_call: TRBJ2-1
clone_size: .
v_call: TRBV18
d_call: TRBD2
cdr3_nt: TGTGCCAGCTCACCTGGACTAGCGGGACCTTACAATGAGCAGTTCTTC
cdr3_aa: CASSPGLAGPYNEQFF

j_call: TRBJ1-4
clone_size: few
v_call: TRBV11-2
d_call: .
cdr3_nt: TGTGCCAGCAGCTCCCTAAGGCCAGGCCTAGTTAGTGAAAAACTGTTTTTT
cdr3_aa: CASSSLRPGLVSEKLFF

j_call: TRBJ2-3
clone_size: .
v_call: TRBV29-1
d_call: .
cdr3_nt: TGCAGCGTTCGGCAGAGACTCACAGATACGCAGTATTTT
cdr3_aa: CSVRQRLTDTQYF

j_call: TRBJ2-5
clone_size: .
v_call: TRBV2
d_call: TRBD1
cdr3_nt: TGTGCCAGTAAAACCGGGACAGATGGGGCGACCCAGTACTTC
cdr3_aa: CASKTGTDGATQYF

j_call: TRBJ2-2
clone_size: .
v_call: TRBV4-1
d_call: TRBD2
cdr3_nt: TGCGCCAGCAGCCAACTACCCCTAGCGGGCGCGAACACCGGGGAGCTGTTTTTT
cdr3_aa: CASSQLPLAGANTGELFF

j_call: TRBJ2-6
clone_size: .
v_call: TRBV6-4
d_call: .
cdr3_nt: TGTGCCAGCAGCGCCGAGGACTCTGGGGCCAACGTCCTGACTTTC
cdr3_aa: CASSAEDSGANVLTF

j_call: TRBJ1-2
clone_size: .
v_call: TRBV7-2
d_call: TRBD1
cdr3_nt: TGTGCCAGCAGCCAAATGGGACAGGGGGCGGGCTACACCTTC
cdr3_aa: CASSQMGQGAGYTF

j_call: TRBJ2-1
clone_size: .
v_call: TRBV28
d_call: TRBD2
cdr3_nt: TGTGCCAGCAGTTTGTGGGCGGGCGCGGGGGCCTACAATGAGCAGTTCTTC
cdr3_aa: CASSLWAGAGAYNEQFF

j_call: TRBJ1-4
clone_size: .
v_call: TRBV4-1
d_call: TRBD1
cdr3_nt: TGCGCCAGCGGACTTAGGATCGGACAGCCGTTATGGGGACAGGTTAATGAAAAACTGTTTTTT
cdr3_aa: CASGLRIGQPLWGQVNEKLFF

j_call: TRBJ2-2
clone_size: .
v_call: TRBV28
d_call: TRBD2
cdr3_nt: TGTGCCAGCAGTCGGGACGGGAGGGCCGACACCGGGGAGCTGTTTTTT
cdr3_aa: CASSRDGRADTGELFF

j_call: TRBJ2-1
clone_size: .
v_call: TRBV11-2
d_call: .
cdr3_nt: TGTGCCAGCAGCTCCTCACGGGGCGGGTCTTTTGGGCAGTTCTTC
cdr3_aa: CASSSSRGGSFGQFF

j_call: TRBJ2-3
clone_size: once
v_call: TRBV30
d_call: TRBD1
cdr3_nt: TGTGCCTGGCGGGACAGAGCTAGCACAGATACGCAGTATTTT
cdr3_aa: CAWRDRASTDTQYF

j_call: TRBJ1-3
clone_size: .
v_call: TRBV4-2
d_call: .
cdr3_nt: TGTGCCAGCAGCCAAACAGTAGTTGGAAACACCATATATTTT
cdr3_aa: CASSQTVVGNTIYF

j_call: TRBJ1-1
clone_size: .
v_call: TRBV21-1
d_call: .
cdr3_nt: TGTGCCAGCAGCAAAGTCGGCAGGGGCTTCTCCACTGAAGCTTTCTTT
cdr3_aa: CASSKVGRGFSTEAFF

j_call: TRBJ1-1
clone_size: .
v_call: TRBV28
d_call: .
cdr3_nt: TGTGCCAACCGGAATCGGGGGGCCTTTTCCCCTGAAGCTTTCTTT
cdr3_aa: CANRNRGAFSPEAFF

j_call: TRBJ2-1
clone_size: .
v_call: TRBV30
d_call: TRBD2
cdr3_nt: TGTGCCTGGAGTGTTCTAGCGGGAGGGCCTGAGCAGTTCTTC
cdr3_aa: CAWSVLAGGPEQFF

j_call: TRBJ2-7
clone_size: once
v_call: TRBV28
d_call: .
cdr3_nt: TGTGCCAGCACACTCGGGGCCAGGTCCTACGAGCAGTACTTC
cdr3_aa: CASTLGARSYEQYF

j_call: TRBJ2-5
clone_size: .
v_call: TRBV7-8
d_call: .
cdr3_nt: TGTGCCAGCAGCCTACAACAAGAGACCCAGTACTTC
cdr3_aa: CASSLQQETQYF

j_call: TRBJ2-5
clone_size: .
v_call: TRBV19
d_call: TRBD1
cdr3_nt: TGTGCCAGTAGTATAGATCGGCCGGGACAGGGCCTTGAGACCCAGTACTTC
cdr3_aa: CASSIDRPGQGLETQYF

j_call: TRBJ2-2
clone_size: few
v_call: TRBV19
d_call: .
cdr3_nt: TGTGCCAGTAGTACCGGGACATCGGGAGCCGGGGAGCTGTTTTTT
cdr3_aa: CASSTGTSGAGELFF

j_call: TRBJ2-1
clone_size: many
v_call: TRBV2
d_call: .
cdr3_nt: TGTGCCAGCAGTCTCTATGGCAGTGAGCAGTTCTTC
cdr3_aa: CASSLYGSEQFF

j_call: TRBJ2-3
clone_size: .
v_call: TRBV6-5
d_call: .
cdr3_nt: TGTGCCAGCAGCCTCCGGACTGCAGATACGCAGTATTTT
cdr3_aa: CASSLRTADTQYF

j_call: TRBJ2-1
clone_size: .
v_call: TRBV27
d_call: .
cdr3_nt: TGTGCCAGCAGTTTATACAGGAGGCCCAATGAGCAGTTCTTC
cdr3_aa: CASSLYRRPNEQFF

j_call: TRBJ2-1
clone_size: .
v_call: TRBV5-4
d_call: TRBD2
cdr3_nt: TGTGCCAGCAGCTTAGACCTAGCGGGAGCCTACAATGAGCAGTTCTTC
cdr3_aa: CASSLDLAGAYNEQFF

j_call: TRBJ1-4
clone_size: .
v_call: TRBV15
d_call: TRBD1
cdr3_nt: TGTGCCACCAGCTTGGGACAGGGTAACGAAAAACTGTTTTTT
cdr3_aa: CATSLGQGNEKLFF

j_call: TRBJ2-4
clone_size: .
v_call: TRBV11-2
d_call: TRBD1
cdr3_nt: TGTGCCAGCAGCTTAGATAATCCGAGACAGGGTTTCTTC
cdr3_aa: CASSLDNPRQGFF

j_call: TRBJ2-1
clone_size: .
v_call: TRBV9
d_call: .
cdr3_nt: TGTGCCAGCAGCTCGGGGAATGAGCAGTTCTTC
cdr3_aa: CASSSGNEQFF

j_call: TRBJ2-1
clone_size: .
v_call: TRBV19
d_call: .
cdr3_nt: TGTGCCAGTACCGGGTCTTACAATGAGCAGTTCTTC
cdr3_aa: CASTGSYNEQFF

j_call: TRBJ2-7
clone_size: few
v_call: TRBV18
d_call: .
cdr3_nt: TGTGCCAGCTCACCGTGGGGGAAAGGCGACGAGCAGTACTTC
cdr3_aa: CASSPWGKGDEQYF

j_call: TRBJ2-4
clone_size: .
v_call: TRBV2
d_call: .
cdr3_nt: TGTGCCAGCAGTGAGGAAGCCAAAAACATTCAGTACTTC
cdr3_aa: CASSEEAKNIQYF

j_call: TRBJ2-6
clone_size: .
v_call: TRBV7-9
d_call: .
cdr3_nt: TGTGCCATATCCAAAGGGACGTTTAGCTCTGGGGCCAACGTCCTGACTTTC
cdr3_aa: CAISKGTFSSGANVLTF

j_call: TRBJ2-1
clone_size: few
v_call: TRBV7-9
d_call: TRBD1
cdr3_nt: TGTGCCAGCAGCGCCGGGACAGACAATGAGCAGTTCTTC
cdr3_aa: CASSAGTDNEQFF

j_call: TRBJ2-2
clone_size: once
v_call: TRBV19
d_call: .
cdr3_nt: TGTGCCAGTAGTATTTCCGGGGACACCGGGGAGCTGTTTTTT
cdr3_aa: CASSISGDTGELFF

j_call: TRBJ2-7
clone_size: .
v_call: TRBV7-2
d_call: .
cdr3_nt: TGTGCCAGCAGCTTAGCTCCGGGGCCCTACGAGCAGTACTTC
cdr3_aa: CASSLAPGPYEQYF

j_call: TRBJ1-5
clone_size: once
v_call: TRBV28
d_call: TRBD1
cdr3_nt: TGTGCCAGCACCCGGGACAGGGGAGGCGGTCAGCCCCAGCATTTT
cdr3_aa: CASTRDRGGGQPQHF

j_call: TRBJ2-2
clone_size: .
v_call: TRBV7-2
d_call: .
cdr3_nt: TGTGCCAGCAGCCCCCGCCGACCGAACACCGGGGAGCTGTTTTTT
cdr3_aa: CASSPRRPNTGELFF

j_call: TRBJ2-2
clone_size: .
v_call: TRBV6-5
d_call: TRBD1
cdr3_nt: TGTGCCAGCAGTTCCCAGACAGGGGCAGGCACCGGGGAGCTGTTTTTT
cdr3_aa: CASSSQTGAGTGELFF

j_call: TRBJ2-2
clone_size: once
v_call: TRBV19
d_call: .
cdr3_nt: TGTGCCAGTAGTATCCTCGGGACAAACACCGGGGAGCTGTTTTTT
cdr3_aa: CASSILGTNTGELFF

j_call: TRBJ1-1
clone_size: .
v_call: TRBV11-1
d_call: .
cdr3_nt: TGTGCCAGCAGCCTAGGACTCGGCACTGAAGCTTTCTTT
cdr3_aa: CASSLGLGTEAFF

j_call: TRBJ2-3
clone_size: .
v_call: TRBV6-4
d_call: .
cdr3_nt: TGTGCCAGCAGTGACTTTCCCTCTCGGGCAGATACGCAGTATTTT
cdr3_aa: CASSDFPSRADTQYF

j_call: TRBJ1-4
clone_size: .
v_call: TRBV19
d_call: .
cdr3_nt: TGTGCCAGTAGTCGTGGGCCTACAGCTAATGAAAAACTGTTTTTT
cdr3_aa: CASSRGPTANEKLFF

j_call: TRBJ2-3
clone_size: .
v_call: TRBV27
d_call: .
cdr3_nt: TGTGCCAGCAGTTTGGGCCCATGGGTCAGCCGGGCAGATACGCAGTATTTT
cdr3_aa: CASSLGPWVSRADTQYF